The 5 T cell receptor beta chains listed next were all sequenced from one sample in a study of post-analysis software for immune sequencing data. Tagging with unique molecular identifiers was a feature of the TCR beta cDNA libraries. One entry per CDR3 protein results from TCRdb running MiXCR on the PCR reads. Of hundreds of thousands of distinct CDR3 sequences in the sample, 25% to 30% are singletons; the top ten hold under 0.7%. General study points: In patients, TRBV5-6, TRBV5-1 and TRBV20-1 belonged to five or six TRBV segments found more frequently than in controls.

Which antigens these TCRs recognize remains unknown. Material: blood. These receptors were taken from a girl between 5 and 17 years old with multiple sclerosis.

As regards this clonotype: This sequence may be a read error, since a much larger clone differs from it by one base. Here the CDR3 omits its conserved ending phenylalanine or tryptophan, so a read error is the likely source. This chain joins TRBV7-2 and TRBJ2-1; tentatively, D is TRBD1 or TRBD2 (5 bases each). Trimming took 2 bases from V and 9 from J, leaving 11 bases between them. Germline CDR1 and CDR2: SGHTA and FQGNSA. This CDR3 spans 13 amino acids. The CDR3 is CASSLRDGFEQFV. The CDR3 region has the DNA TGTGCCAGCAGCTTACGGGACGGCTTTGAGCAGTTCGTC.

This clonotype has more than one count but fewer than ten. For the CDR3, the DNA is TGTGCCAGCAGTTCAGGACTCCGCTACGAGCAGTACTTC. This sequence encodes CASSSGLRYEQYF. The J gene is TRBJ2-7, the V gene TRBV27, with D possibly TRBD2 on 5 matching bases. Deletions cut 4 bases from V and 3 bases from J, with 10 bases between. This CDR3 spans 13 amino acids. The germline gives CDR1 MNHEY, CDR2 SMNVEV (reference sequence).

The chain uses TRBV6-2 or TRBV6-3 and TRBJ2-2; no reliable D call. The length of the CDR3 is 12 residues. Germline V CDR1 and CDR2: MNHEY, SVGEGT. V was trimmed by 2 bases and J by 7 bases, leaving 5 bases between them. This chain's CDR3 is CASSYAVGELFF. As DNA, the CDR3 is TGTGCCAGCAGTTACGCGGTCGGGGAGCTGTTTTTT.

The rearrangement links TRBV7-9 to TRBJ2-3, with 8 bases matching TRBD2. Germline CDR1 and CDR2: SEHNR and FQNEAQ (reference sequence). Trimming removed 4 bases from V and 6 bases from J; junction bases left unmatched: 12. The CDR3 runs 16 residues. CDR3 bases: TGTGCCAGCAGCTCGCCGGGGGGGCCAGTCCACGATACGCAGTATTTT. This gives the protein CASSSPGGPVHDTQYF.

In its sample, this clonotype was seen a few times. This chain connects TRBV20-1 to TRBJ2-7; 9 nucleotides agree with TRBD2. Germline values: CDR1 DFQATT, CDR2 SNEGSKA (reference sequence). This CDR3 has 14 residues. V gave up 3 bases and J gave up 4 bases; unmatched junction bases: 7. The chain's CDR3 is CSASPGGRGYEQYF. CDR3 in DNA: TGCAGTGCTAGTCCTGGCGGGAGGGGGTACGAGCAGTACTTC.